These 30 T cell receptor beta chains came from one sample sequenced in a study of cytomegalovirus exposure and HLA in healthy donors. The PCR had 60 Vbeta and 13 Jbeta primers. Generated by immunoSEQ multiplex PCR, the TCRdb table keeps only in-frame clones and is missing some. The sample totals under 200,000 clones. The sequencing sample was made of PBMCs. Receptor source: a man aged 30-40 years in good health and CMV-seronegative.

V gene TRBV6-4 combines with J gene TRBJ2-2; 7 bases line up with TRBD1. Losses at the gene ends were 6 bases for V and 3 bases for J; bases not matched to a gene: 4. Germline V CDR1 and CDR2: MRHNA, SNTAGT. There are 14 residues in the CDR3. In DNA form, the CDR3 reads TGTGCCAGCAGCTACAGGGGTGACACCGGGGAGCTGTTTTTT. Residues: CASSYRGDTGELFF.

V usage is TRBV5-1 and J usage is TRBJ2-3, with no clear D. Germline CDR1 reads SGHRS; CDR2 reads YFSETQ. Trimming took 4 bases from V and 6 from J, leaving 6 bases between them. The CDR3 spans 11 residues. CDR3 region: CASSLADTQYF. CDR3 in DNA: TGCGCCAGCAGCCTGGCGGATACGCAGTATTTT.

This rearrangement joins TRBV7-2 to TRBJ1-1; no firm D call. Per the germline V gene, CDR1 is SGHTA and CDR2 is FQGNSA. The germline V and J ends were trimmed by 0 bases and 2 bases, with 4 bases remaining between them. The CDR3 is made up of 13 amino acids. The CDR3 DNA reads as TGTGCCAGCAGCTTAGCGTATAACACTGAAGCTTTCTTT. Translated, it gives CASSLAYNTEAFF.

The rearrangement uses TRBV5-1 and TRBJ2-5; 9 nucleotides align to TRBD2. The J call is in doubt because the DNA end fits TRBJ2-7 better. Germline loops: CDR1 SGHRS, CDR2 YFSETQ. The CDR3 totals 16 residues. The CDR3 loop reads CASSLPTSGPSYEQYF. In DNA form, the CDR3 reads TGCGCCAGCAGCCTCCCTACTAGCGGGCCCTCCTACGAGCAGTACTTC.

The chain recombines TRBV25-1 with TRBJ1-2; D unclear. Trimming shortened V by 3 bases and J by 2 bases, and 10 bases separated the two germline ends. The CDR3 runs 14 residues. Germline V gene sequence: CDR1 MGHDK, CDR2 SYGVNS. Here the CDR3 DNA reads TGTGCCAGCAGTGATTCTCCAACAAACTATGGCTACACCTTC. Translating gives CASSDSPTNYGYTF.

V usage is TRBV18 and J usage is TRBJ1-1; 7 bases fit TRBD1. Germline CDR1 reads KGHSH; CDR2 reads LQKENI. V shed 5 bases, J shed 3 bases, and the junction held 3 bases outside the gene matches. The CDR3 is 13 amino acids. The CDR3 sequence is CASSNRGDTEAFF. CDR3 nucleotide sequence: TGTGCCAGCTCAAACAGGGGCGACACTGAAGCTTTCTTT.

V usage is TRBV5-1 and J usage is TRBJ2-3, with a possible D match to TRBD2 (5 bases). Germline V gene data show CDR1 as SGHRS and CDR2 as YFSETQ. V lost 1 base, J lost 0 bases, and 9 bases lay in between. The CDR3 is 15 amino acids. The CDR3 loop is CASSLTGFSTDTQYF. The CDR3 DNA follows: TGCGCCAGCAGCTTGACGGGGTTTAGCACAGATACGCAGTATTTT.

The V gene is TRBV18, the J gene TRBJ1-2; perhaps TRBD1 as D (6 bases). The CDR3 runs 12 residues. Germline V gene lookup returns CDR1 KGHSH and CDR2 LQKENI. The V and J ends lost 6 bases and 10 bases respectively, with 15 bases between them. The chain's CDR3 is CASSPVTGTYTF. The CDR3 DNA follows: TGTGCCAGCTCTCCCGTGACAGGAACCTACACCTTC.

The rearrangement joins TRBV7-9 to TRBJ2-1; tentative D call: TRBD2 (7 bases). Germline V gene data show CDR1 as SEHNR and CDR2 as FQNEAQ (reference sequence). This CDR3 is 17 amino acids long. Trimming took 5 bases from V and 0 from J, leaving 17 bases between them. The CDR3 DNA sequence: TGTGCCAGCAGCGCGGCGGGGGCAGCCGACTCCTACAATGAGCAGTTCTTC. Translating gives CASSAAGAADSYNEQFF.

The CDR3 DNA is TGCGCCAGCAGCCAAGGGGCGCAGGGTGGAAACACCATATATTTT. Translated: CASSQGAQGGNTIYF. The chain uses TRBV4-1 and TRBJ1-3; a possible D gene is TRBD1 (5 bases). In germline, CDR1 is MGHRA, CDR2 YSYEKL. The ends were cut back, 1 base at V and 3 bases at J, with 10 bases in the middle. The CDR3 covers 15 residues.

This chain connects TRBV13 to TRBJ1-1; 7 bases map to TRBD1. The length of the CDR3 is 15 residues. Looked up from germline, CDR1 is PRHDT and CDR2 is FYEKMQ (reference sequence). The J segment lost 3 bases and the V segment lost 2 bases, leaving 6 bases of the junction unmatched. The CDR3 coding sequence is TGTGCCAGCAGCTTACAACAGGGGTTGGACACTGAAGCTTTCTTT. Translated: CASSLQQGLDTEAFF.

The chain couples TRBV5-1 to TRBJ2-7, with 9 bases fitting TRBD2. With 3 bases clipped from V and 2 bases from J, the junction kept 6 bases outside the gene matches. In germline, CDR1 is SGHRS, CDR2 YFSETQ. This CDR3 is 15 amino acids long. The CDR3 is CASSSGTSRAYEQYF. For the CDR3, the DNA is TGCGCCAGCAGCTCCGGGACTAGCCGTGCCTACGAGCAGTACTTC.

CDR3 bases: TGTGCCAGCAGTGTACAGGGGATCTATGGCTACACCTTC. Amino acids: CASSVQGIYGYTF. The chain uses TRBV9 and TRBJ1-2; 7 bases agree with TRBD1. CDR1 is SGDLS, CDR2 YYNGEE, per germline. V shed 5 bases and J 4 bases; nucleotides not matched to a gene: 5. The CDR3 runs 13 residues.

The gene calls are TRBV4-3 and TRBJ1-1, with a possible D match to TRBD1 (5 bases). V was trimmed by 0 bases and J by 0 bases, leaving 11 bases between them. The germline V gene encodes CDR1 LGHNA and CDR2 YSLEER. The CDR3 length is 16 residues. The CDR3 loop is CASSQDWGRLNTEAFF. CDR3 bases: TGCGCCAGCAGCCAAGATTGGGGCAGGTTGAACACTGAAGCTTTCTTT.

The rearrangement links TRBV7-7 to TRBJ2-1, with 7 bases matching TRBD2. The trim removed 5 bases at V and 9 bases at J, leaving 16 bases unmatched. From germline, CDR1 is SSHAT and CDR2 FNYEAQ (reference sequence). CDR3 length: 16 amino acids. CDR3: CASSPSAWTRIGEQFF. The CDR3 DNA reads TGTGCCAGCAGCCCGTCTGCATGGACTAGGATCGGTGAGCAGTTCTTC.

This chain links TRBV27 with TRBJ1-2; no firm D call. Trimming removed 5 bases at V and 5 bases at J, with 12 bases between. Germline V gives CDR1 MNHEY, CDR2 SMNVEV (reference sequence). This CDR3 spans 13 amino acids. The CDR3 reads CASSLKVSYGYTF. The CDR3 DNA sequence: TGTGCCAGCAGTCTAAAAGTCTCTTATGGCTACACCTTC.

This chain joins TRBV4-2 and TRBJ1-4; 7 nucleotides align to TRBD1. From germline, CDR1 is LGHNA and CDR2 YNFKEQ. Trimming at V came to 7 bases and at J to 3 bases, leaving 8 bases not matched to a gene. The CDR3 length is 15 residues. As DNA, the CDR3 is TGTGCCAGCACCGTAAACAGGGGAGCTAATGAAAAACTGTTTTTT. Translated, it gives CASTVNRGANEKLFF.

This sequence joins TRBV27 and TRBJ2-2; D unresolved. CDR1 MNHEY and CDR2 SMNVEV come from the germline V gene (reference sequence). The CDR3 loop spans 15 amino acids. Trimming took 6 bases from V and 0 from J, leaving 11 bases between them. CDR3 protein: CASRILAANTGELFF. The CDR3 region has the DNA TGTGCCAGCAGGATTTTAGCAGCGAACACCGGGGAGCTGTTTTTT.

The genes are TRBV28 and TRBJ2-2, with a weak D call TRBD1 (5 bases). The CDR3 length is 13 residues. With 7 bases removed from V and 3 bases from J, the gap between germline ends came to 9 bases. Germline-derived CDR1 and CDR2 are MDHEN and SYDVKM. Here the CDR3 reads CASTTGHTGELFF. CDR3 DNA: TGTGCCAGCACCACAGGACACACCGGGGAGCTGTTTTTT.

V is TRBV6-1 and J is TRBJ2-7; 8 nucleotides match TRBD2. Germline V gene data show CDR1 as MNHNS and CDR2 as SASEGT. The CDR3 consists of 16 residues. V was pared by 1 base and J by 2 bases, with 7 bases of the junction left unmatched. This chain's CDR3 is CASSEGAGGGPYEQYF. The CDR3 nucleotides read TGTGCCAGCAGTGAAGGGGCCGGGGGGGGACCCTACGAGCAGTACTTC.

About this clone: The CDR3 ends on some other residue instead of the conserved phenylalanine or tryptophan, so this is likely a read error. V and J are TRBV29-1 and TRBJ1-1; D not certain. The V gene's germline CDR1 is SQVTM and CDR2 ANQGSEA. The CDR3 length is 10 residues. The V gene lost 7 bases and the J gene lost 7 bases, with 10 bases spanning the gap. The CDR3 nucleotides read TGCAGCGCGGTGGGCATTGAAGCTTTCTCT. Amino acid sequence: CSAVGIEAFS.

This rearrangement joins TRBV25-1 to TRBJ2-1; no firm D call. There are 14 residues in the CDR3. Germline-derived CDR1 and CDR2 are MGHDK and SYGVNS. V lost 1 base, J lost 6 bases, and 10 bases lay in between. CDR3 in DNA: TGTGCCAGCAGTGAATCGAGAGAGTCCAATGAGCAGTTCTTC. Its protein product is CASSESRESNEQFF.

The gene calls are TRBV2 and TRBJ1-4; TRBD1 is a possible D gene (5 bases). The ends were cut back, 8 bases at V and 8 bases at J, with 15 bases in the middle. The CDR3 loop spans 13 amino acids. Germline CDR1 reads SNHLY; CDR2 reads FYNNEI. The CDR3 protein is CASGLLGGEKLFF. The CDR3 nucleotides read TGTGCCAGCGGCCTCCTCGGGGGGGAAAAACTGTTTTTT.

The genes are TRBV11-2 and TRBJ2-1; weak D call: TRBD1 (6 bases). Looked up from germline, CDR1 is SGHAT and CDR2 is FQNNGV. CDR3 length: 17 residues. The V end lost 8 bases, the J end lost 5 bases, and 25 bases lay between the germline ends. The CDR3 coding sequence is TGTGCCAGCTCAGGGGCAGGGTCGCGGAAAGGGCACAATGAGCAGTTCTTC. This sequence encodes CASSGAGSRKGHNEQFF. The full variable domain, its missing parts supplied by reference TRBV11-2 and TRBJ2-1, is EAGVAQSPRYKIIEKRQSVAFWCNPISGHATLYWYQQILGQGPKLLIQFQNNGVVDDSQLPKDRFSAERLKGVDSTLKIQPAKLEDSAVYLCASSGAGSRKGHNEQFFGPGTRLTVL.

The chain couples TRBV27 to TRBJ1-4, with D possibly being TRBD1 (5 bases). Deletions cut 2 bases from V and 3 bases from J, with 7 bases between. Germline CDR1 is MNHEY and CDR2 is SMNVEV (reference sequence). This CDR3 comprises 14 residues. CDR3: CASSLDRSNEKLFF. The CDR3 nucleotides are TGTGCCAGCAGTTTAGACAGATCTAATGAAAAACTGTTTTTT.

This chain connects TRBV18 to TRBJ1-2; D uncertain. CDR3 size: 13 residues. Germline assignment: CDR1 KGHSH and CDR2 LQKENI. The V and J ends lost 0 bases and 3 bases respectively, with 5 bases between them. For the CDR3, the DNA is TGTGCCAGCTCACCACCCGGAGACTATGGCTACACCTTC. Translating it yields CASSPPGDYGYTF. Looking up the rest from reference TRBV18 and TRBJ1-2 gives the full variable domain: NAGVMQNPRHLVRRRGQEARLRCSPMKGHSHVYWYRQLPEEGLKFMVYLQKENIIDESGMPKERFSAEFPKEGPSILRIQQVVRGDSAAYFCASSPPGDYGYTFGSGTRLTVV.

The chain carries TRBV7-9 and TRBJ1-4; D gene ambiguous. Per germline, CDR1 SEHNR and CDR2 FQNEAQ (reference sequence). The CDR3 covers 14 residues. Trimming pared 3 bases from V and 7 bases from J, leaving 12 bases between. As DNA, the CDR3 is TGTGCCAGCAGCTTCACGACTGGGAGTGAAAAACTGTTTTTT. It encodes CASSFTTGSEKLFF.

This chain links TRBV28 with TRBJ1-3; 8 bases match TRBD1. There are 15 residues in the CDR3. With 5 bases clipped from V and 3 bases from J, the junction kept 6 bases outside the gene matches. Germline CDR1 reads MDHEN; CDR2 reads SYDVKM. The CDR3 loop is CASSPSDRDGNTIYF. In DNA form, the CDR3 reads TGTGCCAGCAGTCCCTCGGACAGGGATGGAAACACCATATATTTT.

The chain joins TRBV10-1 to TRBJ1-1; 8 bases agree with TRBD1. The CDR3 is 12 amino acids. The V and J ends lost 6 bases and 6 bases, in that order; junction bases with no gene match: 3. The germline V gene has CDR1 WNHNN and CDR2 SYGVQD (reference sequence). The CDR3 sequence is CASSPGQAEAFF. CDR3 DNA: TGCGCCAGCAGCCCGGGACAGGCTGAAGCTTTCTTT.

This chain uses TRBV11-3 with TRBJ2-7, with a weak D call TRBD1 (5 bases). V was cut by 3 bases and J by 0 bases, with 9 bases left in between. The CDR3 contains 14 residues. Germline V gene lookup returns CDR1 SGHNT and CDR2 YENEEA. CDR3 sequence (DNA): TGTGCCAGCAGCTTCCTCAGGGTCTCCTACGAGCAGTACTTC. Translating it yields CASSFLRVSYEQYF.